This section outlines one TCR beta chain sequence together with its context. Authors' methods: Using reference gene primer amplification, nucleated cell counts were estimated. Using immunoSEQ multiplex PCR, the repertoire was profiled, and TCRdb retains in-frame clones only, with some absent. From that table come the V and J calls and clone size; the DNA was used to work out D and trimming. The top ten clones hold 2.9% of a sample with 250,000 to 350,000 clones, roughly 86% of them seen once. The sample comes from a study of blood T cell repertoires in COVID-19. In the study overall: Samples came from the United States, Italy and Spain, spanning acute and convalescent COVID-19. Sample material is recorded as cDNA or gDNA derived from T cells, B-cell-depleted T cells, or PBMCs.

Grouping used clinical history reported by participants in a survey and questionnaire. This CDR3 comprises 14 residues. Trimming removed 3 bases from V and 4 bases from J; junction bases left unmatched: 6. Germline V CDR1 and CDR2: SGDLS, YYNGEE. The sequencing sample was made of PBMCs or T cells enriched from blood (not recorded which). This chain connects TRBV9 to TRBJ2-5; 7 bases align to TRBD2. The receptor was derived from a woman aged 45-60 years who had been exposed to COVID-19. The chain's CDR3 is CASSERGNTETQYF. The CDR3 region has the DNA TGTGCCAGCAGCGAGCGGGGTAACACAGAGACCCAGTACTTC.